The 12 T cell receptor beta chains reported below all come from one sample, sequenced in a study of shared clonotypes between healthy human individuals. TCRdb's table, derived via immunoSEQ multiplex PCR, lists solely in-frame clones and lacks some. This table holds more than 2,000,000 clones, 85% to 95% found once. Material: naive CD4+ T cells from PBMCs. This sample's subset: CD45RA+ positively selected. These TCRs come from a man younger than 35 in good health. Some clones in this sample may be carry-over from other donors' samples.

The chain employs TRBV29-1 and TRBJ2-3, with D possibly being TRBD2 (5 bases). Germline CDR1 SQVTM, CDR2 ANQGSEA. V lost 6 bases and J 3 bases, leaving 16 bases between the germline ends. There are 14 residues in the CDR3. CDR3 protein: CSVRAGRETDTQYF. The CDR3 DNA reads as TGCAGCGTGAGGGCAGGACGGGAAACAGATACGCAGTATTTT.

The V gene is TRBV4-2, the J gene TRBJ1-2; 7 bases are a match to TRBD1. V was clipped by 6 bases and J by 3 bases; unmatched bases: 19. Per germline, CDR1 LGHNA and CDR2 YNFKEQ. This CDR3 comprises 18 residues. CDR3 sequence reads: CASRTETVGAGGDYGYTF. CDR3 DNA sequence: TGTGCCAGCAGAACGGAGACGGTCGGCGCAGGGGGAGACTATGGCTACACCTTC.

This sequence joins TRBV5-1 and TRBJ2-2; tentative D call: TRBD2 (5 bases). The CDR3 covers 16 residues. Between the trimmed V and J ends, which lost 0 bases and 4 bases, there was a span of 13 bases. Germline V CDR1 and CDR2: SGHRS, YFSETQ. CDR3 protein: CASSLDSRARTGELFF. For the CDR3, the DNA is TGCGCCAGCAGCTTGGACTCGCGGGCCCGCACCGGGGAGCTGTTTTTT.

The rearrangement uses TRBV5-4 and TRBJ1-2, with unresolved D. The germline CDR1 and CDR2 sequences are SGHNT and YYREEE (reference sequence). Trimming shortened V by 1 base and J by 5 bases, and 9 bases separated the two germline ends. The CDR3 totals 13 residues. This chain's CDR3 is CASSLRALYGYTF. The CDR3 DNA is TGTGCCAGCAGCTTGAGGGCTCTATATGGCTACACCTTC.

The chain employs TRBV5-6 and TRBJ1-2; no firm D call. The V gene lost 0 bases and the J gene lost 1 base, with 10 bases spanning the gap. CDR1 is SGHDT and CDR2 is YYEEEE in the germline V gene. The CDR3 has 15 residues. Written as DNA, the CDR3 is TGTGCCAGCAGCTTGGTGGGCGGAGGTAACTATGGCTACACCTTC. Its translation: CASSLVGGGNYGYTF. The whole variable domain, filled in from reference TRBV5-6 and TRBJ1-2, reads DAGVTQSPTHLIKTRGQQVTLRCSPKSGHDTVSWYQQALGQGPQFIFQYYEEEERQRGNFPDRFSGHQFPNYSSELNVNALLLGDSALYLCASSLVGGGNYGYTFGSGTRLTVV.

As for this clone: In the same sample, other DNA sequences code for this CDR3. The CDR3 sequence: CASSVGPANQETQYF. The DNA for the CDR3 is TGTGCCAGCAGCGTAGGCCCAGCTAACCAAGAGACCCAGTACTTC. The chain recombines TRBV9 with TRBJ2-5; D is unresolved. The CDR3 is 15 amino acids. Deletions cut 0 bases from V and 0 bases from J, with 9 bases between. Germline lookup yields CDR1 SGDLS and CDR2 YYNGEE.

For this clone: Other nucleotide sequences in the sample specify the same CDR3. V and J are TRBV5-1 and TRBJ2-5, with a tentative D call TRBD2 (6 bases). CDR3 length: 13 residues. Germline V gene sequence: CDR1 SGHRS, CDR2 YFSETQ. Trimming shortened V by 4 bases and J by 5 bases, and 12 bases separated the two germline ends. In nucleotides, the CDR3 is TGCGCCAGCAGCCCACGTGGAGGGGAGACCCAGTACTTC. Its protein product is CASSPRGGETQYF.

This chain connects TRBV7-2 to TRBJ2-2, with a weak D call TRBD2 (6 bases). Trimming removed 6 bases at V and 7 bases at J, with 12 bases between. The CDR3 extends over 13 amino acids. Germline V gene data show CDR1 as SGHTA and CDR2 as FQGNSA. The CDR3 DNA reads as TGTGCCAGCAGATCACTAGCAGTCGGGGAGCTGTTTTTT. Translation gives CASRSLAVGELFF.

This rearrangement joins TRBV6-5 to TRBJ1-2; 7 bases agree with TRBD1. The CDR3 is 12 residues long. Losses at the gene ends were 5 bases for V and 5 bases for J; bases not matched to a gene: 2. Germline-derived CDR1 and CDR2 are MNHEY and SVGAGI. CDR3 sequence reads: CASSRTGYGYTF. CDR3 nucleotide sequence: TGTGCCAGCAGTCGGACAGGTTATGGCTACACCTTC.

This chain connects TRBV6-5 to TRBJ1-6; TRBD1 is a possible D gene (5 bases). The CDR3 spans 15 residues. V lost 6 bases to trimming and J lost 8 bases, with 17 bases between them. Looked up from germline, CDR1 is MNHEY and CDR2 is SVGAGI. The CDR3 coding sequence is TGTGCCAGCAGGACTAACGGGGGTTATTATTCACCCCTCCACTTT. Its translation is CASRTNGGYYSPLHF.

V is TRBV4-2 and J is TRBJ2-5; a possible D gene is TRBD2 (6 bases). The CDR3 is 14 amino acids. Germline V CDR1 and CDR2: LGHNA, YNFKEQ. V lost 2 bases to trimming and J lost 5 bases, with 12 bases between them. CDR3 region: CASSQISGRETQYF. The CDR3 nucleotides read TGTGCCAGCAGCCAAATTTCTGGGAGGGAGACCCAGTACTTC.

The CDR3 here is CASSQALFNEQFF. Here the CDR3 DNA reads TGTGCCAGCAGCCAAGCTCTTTTCAATGAGCAGTTCTTC. This chain connects TRBV14 to TRBJ2-1, with D uncertain. Germline CDR1 SGHDN, CDR2 FVKESK. This CDR3 region has 13 residues. V lost 1 base, J lost 6 bases, and 7 bases lay in between.